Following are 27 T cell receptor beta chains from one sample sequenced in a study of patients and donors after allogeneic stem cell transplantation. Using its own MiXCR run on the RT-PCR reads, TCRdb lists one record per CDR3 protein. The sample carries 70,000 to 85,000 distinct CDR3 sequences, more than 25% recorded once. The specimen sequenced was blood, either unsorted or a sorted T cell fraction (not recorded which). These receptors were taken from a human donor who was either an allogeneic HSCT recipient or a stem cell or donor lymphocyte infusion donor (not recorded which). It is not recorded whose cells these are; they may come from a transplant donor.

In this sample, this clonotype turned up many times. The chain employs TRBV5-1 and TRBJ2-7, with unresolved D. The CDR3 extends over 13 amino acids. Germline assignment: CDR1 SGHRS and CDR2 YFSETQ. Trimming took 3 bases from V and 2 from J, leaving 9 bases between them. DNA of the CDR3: TGCGCCAGCAGCTCGGACCCTCCCTACGAGCAGTACTTC. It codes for CASSSDPPYEQYF.

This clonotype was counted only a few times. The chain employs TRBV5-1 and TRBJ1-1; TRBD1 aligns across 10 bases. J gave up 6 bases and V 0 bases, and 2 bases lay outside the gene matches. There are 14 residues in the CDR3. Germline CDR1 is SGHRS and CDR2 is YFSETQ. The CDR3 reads CASSLGQGASEAFF. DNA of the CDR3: TGCGCCAGCAGCTTGGGACAGGGGGCCTCTGAAGCTTTCTTT.

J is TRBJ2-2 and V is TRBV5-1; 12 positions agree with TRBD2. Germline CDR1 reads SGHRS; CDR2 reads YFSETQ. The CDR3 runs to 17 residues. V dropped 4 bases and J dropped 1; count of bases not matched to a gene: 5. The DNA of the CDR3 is TGCGCCAGCAGCCCGCGACTAGCGGGGGTGAACACCGGGGAGCTGTTTTTT. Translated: CASSPRLAGVNTGELFF.

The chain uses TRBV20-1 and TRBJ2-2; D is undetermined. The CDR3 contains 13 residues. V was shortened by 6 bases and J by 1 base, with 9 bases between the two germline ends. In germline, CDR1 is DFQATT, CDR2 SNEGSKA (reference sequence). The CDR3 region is CSARTVNTGELFF. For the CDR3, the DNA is TGCAGTGCGAGGACCGTGAACACCGGGGAGCTGTTTTTT.

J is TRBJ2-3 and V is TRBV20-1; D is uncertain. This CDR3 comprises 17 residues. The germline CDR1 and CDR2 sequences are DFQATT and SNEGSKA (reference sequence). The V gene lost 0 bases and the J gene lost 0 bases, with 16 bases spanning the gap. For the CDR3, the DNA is TGCAGTGCTAGAGATCAGTTGCCCTCCTTTAGCACAGATACGCAGTATTTT. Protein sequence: CSARDQLPSFSTDTQYF.

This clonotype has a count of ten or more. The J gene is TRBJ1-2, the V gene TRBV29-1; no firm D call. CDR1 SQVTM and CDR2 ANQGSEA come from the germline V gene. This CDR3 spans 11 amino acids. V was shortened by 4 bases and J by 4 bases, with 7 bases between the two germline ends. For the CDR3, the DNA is TGCAGCGTTGGGGCAGGCTATGGCTACACCTTC. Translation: CSVGAGYGYTF.

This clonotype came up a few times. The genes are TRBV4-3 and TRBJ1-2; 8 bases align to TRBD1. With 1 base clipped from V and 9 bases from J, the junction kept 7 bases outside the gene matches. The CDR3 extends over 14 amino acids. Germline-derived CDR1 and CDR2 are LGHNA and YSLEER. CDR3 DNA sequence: TGCGCCAGCAGCCAAGGGAAGGGACAGGAGAGCTACACCTTC. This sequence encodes CASSQGKGQESYTF.

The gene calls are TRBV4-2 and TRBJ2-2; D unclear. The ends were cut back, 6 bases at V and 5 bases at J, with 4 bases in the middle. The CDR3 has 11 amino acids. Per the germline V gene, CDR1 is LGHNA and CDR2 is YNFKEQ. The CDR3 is CASRTTGELFF. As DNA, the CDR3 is TGTGCCAGCAGAACGACCGGGGAGCTGTTTTTT.

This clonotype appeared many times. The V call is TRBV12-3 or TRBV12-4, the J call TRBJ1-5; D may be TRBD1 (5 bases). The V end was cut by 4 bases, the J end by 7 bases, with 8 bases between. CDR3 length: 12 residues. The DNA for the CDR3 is TGTGCCAGCAGTTCAGGGAACCAGCCCCAGCATTTT. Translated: CASSSGNQPQHF.

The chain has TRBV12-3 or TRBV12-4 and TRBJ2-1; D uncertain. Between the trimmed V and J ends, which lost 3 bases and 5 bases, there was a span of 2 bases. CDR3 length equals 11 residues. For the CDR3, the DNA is TGTGCCAGCAGTTTCAACAATGAGCAGTTCTTC. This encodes CASSFNNEQFF.

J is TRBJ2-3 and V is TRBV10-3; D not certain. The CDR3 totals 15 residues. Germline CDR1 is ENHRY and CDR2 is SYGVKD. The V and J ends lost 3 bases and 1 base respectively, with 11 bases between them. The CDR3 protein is CAISDTLVRTDTQYF. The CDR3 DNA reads TGTGCCATCAGTGACACTCTAGTACGCACAGATACGCAGTATTTT.

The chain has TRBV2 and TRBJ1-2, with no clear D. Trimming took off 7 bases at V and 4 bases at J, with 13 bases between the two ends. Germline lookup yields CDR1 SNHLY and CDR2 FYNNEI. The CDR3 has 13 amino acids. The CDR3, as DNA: TGTGCCAGCAAGTTCGAGGGATTCTATGGCTACACCTTC. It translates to CASKFEGFYGYTF.

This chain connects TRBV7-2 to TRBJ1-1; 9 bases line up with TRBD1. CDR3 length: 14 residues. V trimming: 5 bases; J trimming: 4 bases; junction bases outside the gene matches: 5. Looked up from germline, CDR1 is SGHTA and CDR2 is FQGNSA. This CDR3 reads CASSRDRVGTEAFF. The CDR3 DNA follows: TGTGCCAGCAGCAGGGACAGGGTGGGCACTGAAGCTTTCTTT. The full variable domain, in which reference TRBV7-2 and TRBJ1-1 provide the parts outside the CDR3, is GAGVSQSPSNKVTEKGKDVELRCDPISGHTALYWYRQSLGQGLEFLIYFQGNSAPDKSGLPSDRFSAERTGGSVSTLTIQRTQQEDSAVYLCASSRDRVGTEAFFGQGTRLTVV.

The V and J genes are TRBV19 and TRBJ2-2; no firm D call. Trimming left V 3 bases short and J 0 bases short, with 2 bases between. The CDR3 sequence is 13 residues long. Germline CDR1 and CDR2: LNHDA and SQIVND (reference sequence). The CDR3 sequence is CASSIPNTGELFF. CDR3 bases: TGTGCCAGTAGTATCCCGAACACCGGGGAGCTGTTTTTT. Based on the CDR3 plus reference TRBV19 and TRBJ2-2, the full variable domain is DGGITQSPKYLFRKEGQNVTLSCEQNLNHDAMYWYRQDPGQGLRLIYYSQIVNDFQKGDIAEGYSVSREKKESFPLTVTSAQKNPTAFYLCASSIPNTGELFFGEGSRLTVL.

CDR3 protein: CASYNTDTQYF. CDR3 in DNA: TGTGCCAGCTACAACACAGATACGCAGTATTTT. The rearrangement uses TRBV6-1 and TRBJ2-3; D unresolved. Trimming took 8 bases from V and 2 from J, leaving 5 bases between them. The germline V gene has CDR1 MNHNS and CDR2 SASEGT. The CDR3 is 11 residues long.

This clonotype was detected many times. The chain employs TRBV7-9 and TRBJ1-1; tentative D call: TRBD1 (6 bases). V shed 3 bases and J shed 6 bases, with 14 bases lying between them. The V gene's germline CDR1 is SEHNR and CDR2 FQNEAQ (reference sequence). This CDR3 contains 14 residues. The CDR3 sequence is CASSFGTPSPEAFF. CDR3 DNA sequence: TGTGCCAGCAGCTTCGGGACACCGTCCCCTGAAGCTTTCTTT.

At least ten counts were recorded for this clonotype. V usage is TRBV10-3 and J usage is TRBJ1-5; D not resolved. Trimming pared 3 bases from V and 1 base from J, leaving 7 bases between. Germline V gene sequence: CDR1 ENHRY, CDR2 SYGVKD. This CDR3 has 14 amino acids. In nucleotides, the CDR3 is TGTGCCATCAGTGACTTACTGAGCAATCAGCCCCAGCATTTT. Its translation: CAISDLLSNQPQHF.

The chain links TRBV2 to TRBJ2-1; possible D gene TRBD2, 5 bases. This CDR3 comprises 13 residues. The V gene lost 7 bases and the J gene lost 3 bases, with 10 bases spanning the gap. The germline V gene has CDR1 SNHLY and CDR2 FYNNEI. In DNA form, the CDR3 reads TGTGCCAGCAAACTAGGAGGCTACAATGAGCAGTTCTTC. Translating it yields CASKLGGYNEQFF. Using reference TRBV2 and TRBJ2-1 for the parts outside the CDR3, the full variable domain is EPEVTQTPSHQVTQMGQEVILRCVPISNHLYFYWYRQILGQKVEFLVSFYNNEISEKSEIFDDQFSVERPDGSNFTLKIRSTKLEDSAMYFCASKLGGYNEQFFGPGTRLTVL.

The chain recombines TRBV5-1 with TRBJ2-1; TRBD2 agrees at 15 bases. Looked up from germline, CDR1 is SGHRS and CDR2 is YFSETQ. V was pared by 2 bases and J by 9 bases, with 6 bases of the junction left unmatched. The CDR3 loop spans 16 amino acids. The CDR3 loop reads CASSFGLAGGPSEQFF. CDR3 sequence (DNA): TGCGCCAGCAGCTTCGGACTAGCGGGAGGGCCGTCTGAGCAGTTCTTC. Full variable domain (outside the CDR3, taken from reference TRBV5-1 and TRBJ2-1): KAGVTQTPRYLIKTRGQQVTLSCSPISGHRSVSWYQQTPGQGLQFLFEYFSETQRNKGNFPGRFSGRQFSNSRSEMNVSTLELGDSALYLCASSFGLAGGPSEQFFGPGTRLTVL.

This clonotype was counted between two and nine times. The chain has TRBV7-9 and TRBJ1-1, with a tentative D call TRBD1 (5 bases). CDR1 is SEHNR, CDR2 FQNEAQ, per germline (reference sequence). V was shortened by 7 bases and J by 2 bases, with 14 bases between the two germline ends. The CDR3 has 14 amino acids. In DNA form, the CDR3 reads TGTGCCAGCATCTACTACGGGGGAAACACTGAAGCTTTCTTT. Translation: CASIYYGGNTEAFF.

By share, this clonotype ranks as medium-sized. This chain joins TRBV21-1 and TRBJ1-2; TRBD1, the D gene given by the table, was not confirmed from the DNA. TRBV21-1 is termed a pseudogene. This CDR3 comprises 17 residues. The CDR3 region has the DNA TGTGCCAGCAGCTTTGGGGGAGTCGAGGAGACCCCCTATGGCTACACCTTC. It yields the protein CASSFGGVEETPYGYTF.

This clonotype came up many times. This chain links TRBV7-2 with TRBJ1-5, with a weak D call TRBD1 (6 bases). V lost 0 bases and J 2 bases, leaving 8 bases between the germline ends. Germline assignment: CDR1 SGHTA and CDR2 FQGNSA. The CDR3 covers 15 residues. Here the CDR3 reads CASSLARGGNQPQHF. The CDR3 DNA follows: TGTGCCAGCAGCTTAGCCAGGGGAGGCAATCAGCCCCAGCATTTT.

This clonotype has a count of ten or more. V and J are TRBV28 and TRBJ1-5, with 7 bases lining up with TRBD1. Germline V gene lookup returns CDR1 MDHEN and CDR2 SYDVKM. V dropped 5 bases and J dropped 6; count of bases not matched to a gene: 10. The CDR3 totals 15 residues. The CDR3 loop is CASSATGARGQPQHF. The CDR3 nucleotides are TGTGCCAGCAGTGCCACAGGGGCGCGGGGTCAGCCCCAGCATTTT.

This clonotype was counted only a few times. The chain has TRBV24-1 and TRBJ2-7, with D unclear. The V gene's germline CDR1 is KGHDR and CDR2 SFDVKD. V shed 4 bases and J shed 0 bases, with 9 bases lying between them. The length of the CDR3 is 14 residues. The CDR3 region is CATSDYPDSYEQYF. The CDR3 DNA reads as TGTGCCACCAGTGACTACCCGGACTCCTACGAGCAGTACTTC.

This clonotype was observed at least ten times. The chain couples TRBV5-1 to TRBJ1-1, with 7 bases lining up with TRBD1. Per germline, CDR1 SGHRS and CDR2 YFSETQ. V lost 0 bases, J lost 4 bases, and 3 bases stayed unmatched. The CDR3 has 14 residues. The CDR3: CASSLVPGGTEAFF. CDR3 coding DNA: TGCGCCAGCAGCTTGGTTCCAGGGGGCACTGAAGCTTTCTTT.

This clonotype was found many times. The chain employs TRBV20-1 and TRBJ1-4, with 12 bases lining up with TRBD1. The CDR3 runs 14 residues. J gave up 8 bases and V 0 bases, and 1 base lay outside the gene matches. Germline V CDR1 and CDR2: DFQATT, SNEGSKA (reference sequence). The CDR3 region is CSAREGTGGEKLFF. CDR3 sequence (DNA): TGCAGTGCTAGAGAGGGGACAGGGGGCGAAAAACTGTTTTTT.

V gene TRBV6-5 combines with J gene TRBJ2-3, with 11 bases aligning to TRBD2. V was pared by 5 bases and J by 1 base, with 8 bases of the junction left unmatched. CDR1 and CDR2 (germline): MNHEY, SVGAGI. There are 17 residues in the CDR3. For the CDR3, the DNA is TGTGCCAGCAGTGATCTACTAGCGGGGGCGGGCACAGATACGCAGTATTTT. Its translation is CASSDLLAGAGTDTQYF.